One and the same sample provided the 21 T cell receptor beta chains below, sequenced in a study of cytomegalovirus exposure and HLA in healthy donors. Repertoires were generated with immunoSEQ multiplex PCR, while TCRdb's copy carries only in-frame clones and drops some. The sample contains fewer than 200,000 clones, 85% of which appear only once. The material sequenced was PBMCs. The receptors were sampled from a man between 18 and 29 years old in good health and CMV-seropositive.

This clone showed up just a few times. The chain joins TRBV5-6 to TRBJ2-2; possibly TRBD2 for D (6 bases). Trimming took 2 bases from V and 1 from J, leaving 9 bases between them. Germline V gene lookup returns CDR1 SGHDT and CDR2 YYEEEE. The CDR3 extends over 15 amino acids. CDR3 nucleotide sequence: TGTGCCAGCAGCTTCCTAGCGCTGAACACCGGGGAGCTGTTTTTT. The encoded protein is CASSFLALNTGELFF. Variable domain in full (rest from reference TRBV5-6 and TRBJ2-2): DAGVTQSPTHLIKTRGQQVTLRCSPKSGHDTVSWYQQALGQGPQFIFQYYEEEERQRGNFPDRFSGHQFPNYSSELNVNALLLGDSALYLCASSFLALNTGELFFGEGSRLTVL.

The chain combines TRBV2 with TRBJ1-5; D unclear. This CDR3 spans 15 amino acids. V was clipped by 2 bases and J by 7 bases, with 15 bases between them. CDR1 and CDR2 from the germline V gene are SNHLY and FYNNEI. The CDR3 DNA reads TGTGCCAGCAGTGAAAGGGAGTTTCCGGGCCAGCCCCAGCATTTT. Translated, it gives CASSEREFPGQPQHF.

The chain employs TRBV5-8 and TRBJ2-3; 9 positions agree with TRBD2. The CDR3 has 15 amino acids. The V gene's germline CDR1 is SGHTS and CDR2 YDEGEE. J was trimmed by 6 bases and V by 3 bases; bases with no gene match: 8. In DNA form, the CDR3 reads TGTGCCAGCAGCTGGGCGGGACTAGCCGCCGATACGCAGTATTTT. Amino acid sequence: CASSWAGLAADTQYF.

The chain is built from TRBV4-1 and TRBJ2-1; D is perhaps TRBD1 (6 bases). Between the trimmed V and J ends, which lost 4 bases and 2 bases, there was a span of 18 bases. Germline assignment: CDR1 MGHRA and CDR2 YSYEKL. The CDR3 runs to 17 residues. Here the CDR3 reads CASSREGRQVTYNEQFF. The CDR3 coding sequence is TGCGCCAGCAGCCGTGAAGGTAGACAGGTGACCTACAATGAGCAGTTCTTC.

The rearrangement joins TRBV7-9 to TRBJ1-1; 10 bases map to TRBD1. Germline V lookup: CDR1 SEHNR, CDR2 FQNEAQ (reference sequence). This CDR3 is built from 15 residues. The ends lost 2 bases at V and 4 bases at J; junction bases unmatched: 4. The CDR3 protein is CASSLRQGASTEAFF. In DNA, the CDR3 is TGTGCCAGCAGCTTACGACAGGGGGCGAGCACTGAAGCTTTCTTT.

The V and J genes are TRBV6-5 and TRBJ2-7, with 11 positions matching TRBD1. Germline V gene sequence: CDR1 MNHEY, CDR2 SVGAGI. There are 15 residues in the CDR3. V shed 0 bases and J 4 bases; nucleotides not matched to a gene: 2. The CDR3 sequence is CASSYSGTGGYEQYF. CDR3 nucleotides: TGTGCCAGCAGTTACTCCGGGACAGGGGGATACGAGCAGTACTTC.

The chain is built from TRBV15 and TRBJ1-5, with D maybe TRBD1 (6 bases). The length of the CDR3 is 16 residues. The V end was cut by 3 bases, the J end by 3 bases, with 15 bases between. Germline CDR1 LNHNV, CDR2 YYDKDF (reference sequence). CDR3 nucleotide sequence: TGTGCCACCAGCAGCCCCGAGGGGGGGGTCAATCAGCCCCAGCATTTT. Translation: CATSSPEGGVNQPQHF.

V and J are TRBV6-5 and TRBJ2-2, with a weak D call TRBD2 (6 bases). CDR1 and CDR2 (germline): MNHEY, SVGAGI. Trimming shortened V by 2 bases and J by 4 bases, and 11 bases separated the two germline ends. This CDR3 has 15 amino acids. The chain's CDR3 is CASSYGTAATGELFF. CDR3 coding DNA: TGTGCCAGCAGTTACGGGACTGCGGCCACCGGGGAGCTGTTTTTT.

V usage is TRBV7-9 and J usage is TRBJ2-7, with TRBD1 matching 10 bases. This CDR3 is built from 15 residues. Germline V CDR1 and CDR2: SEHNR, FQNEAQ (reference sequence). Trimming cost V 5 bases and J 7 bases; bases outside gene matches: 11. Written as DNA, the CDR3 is TGTGCCAGCAGCGAACCGGGACAGGGGAGATGGGAGCAGTACTTC. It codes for CASSEPGQGRWEQYF.

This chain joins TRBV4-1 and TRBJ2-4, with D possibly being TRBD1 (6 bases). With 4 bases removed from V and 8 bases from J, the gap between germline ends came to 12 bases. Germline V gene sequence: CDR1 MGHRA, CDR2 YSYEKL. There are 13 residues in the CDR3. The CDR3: CASSPQGLDIQYF. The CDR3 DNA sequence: TGCGCCAGCAGCCCCCAGGGGTTAGACATTCAGTACTTC.

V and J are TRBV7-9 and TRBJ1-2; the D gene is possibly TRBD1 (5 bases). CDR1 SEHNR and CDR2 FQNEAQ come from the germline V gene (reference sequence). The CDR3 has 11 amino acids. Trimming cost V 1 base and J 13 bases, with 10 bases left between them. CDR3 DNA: TGTGCCAGCAGCTTAGAGGGGCCAAGCACCTTC. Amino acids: CASSLEGPSTF.

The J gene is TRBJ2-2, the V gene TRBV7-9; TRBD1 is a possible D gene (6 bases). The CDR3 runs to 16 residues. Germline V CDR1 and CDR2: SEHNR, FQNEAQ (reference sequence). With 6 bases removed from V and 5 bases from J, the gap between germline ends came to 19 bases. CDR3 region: CASRRDTGKLTGELFF. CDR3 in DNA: TGTGCCAGCAGGAGGGATACAGGGAAGTTAACCGGGGAGCTGTTTTTT.

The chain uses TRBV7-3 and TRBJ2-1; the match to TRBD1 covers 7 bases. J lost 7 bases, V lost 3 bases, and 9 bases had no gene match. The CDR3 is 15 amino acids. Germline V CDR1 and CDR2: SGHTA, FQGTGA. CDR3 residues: CASSFRQGRHNEQFF. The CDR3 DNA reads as TGTGCCAGCAGCTTCCGACAGGGACGGCATAATGAGCAGTTCTTC.

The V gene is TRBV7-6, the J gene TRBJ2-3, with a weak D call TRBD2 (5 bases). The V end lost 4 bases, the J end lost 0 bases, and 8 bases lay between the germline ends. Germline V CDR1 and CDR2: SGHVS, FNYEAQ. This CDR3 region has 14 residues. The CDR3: CASSSRTSTDTQYF. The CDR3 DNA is TGTGCCAGCAGCTCGAGGACTAGCACAGATACGCAGTATTTT.

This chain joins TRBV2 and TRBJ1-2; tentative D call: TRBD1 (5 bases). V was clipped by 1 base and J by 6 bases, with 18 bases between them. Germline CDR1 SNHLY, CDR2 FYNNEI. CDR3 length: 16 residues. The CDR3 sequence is CASSEEVEGPNHGYTF. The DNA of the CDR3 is TGTGCCAGCAGTGAAGAGGTGGAGGGGCCCAACCATGGCTACACCTTC.

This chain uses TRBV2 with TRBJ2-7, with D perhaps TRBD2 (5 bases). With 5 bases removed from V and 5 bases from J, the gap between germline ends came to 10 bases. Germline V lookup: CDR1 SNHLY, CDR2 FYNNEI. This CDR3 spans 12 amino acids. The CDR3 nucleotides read TGTGCCAGCAGTTTATCGGGGAACGAGCAGTACTTC. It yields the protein CASSLSGNEQYF.

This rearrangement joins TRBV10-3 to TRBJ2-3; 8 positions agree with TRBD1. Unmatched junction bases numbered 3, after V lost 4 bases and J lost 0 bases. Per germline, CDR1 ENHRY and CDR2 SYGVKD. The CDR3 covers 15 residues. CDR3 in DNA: TGTGCCATCAGTGCAGGGGGCCCTAGCACAGATACGCAGTATTTT. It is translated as CAISAGGPSTDTQYF.

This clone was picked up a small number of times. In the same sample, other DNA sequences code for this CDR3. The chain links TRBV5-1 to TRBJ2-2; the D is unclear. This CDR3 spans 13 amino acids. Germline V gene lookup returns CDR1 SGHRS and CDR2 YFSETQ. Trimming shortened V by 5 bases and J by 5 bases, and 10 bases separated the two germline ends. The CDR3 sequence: CASRPENTGELFF. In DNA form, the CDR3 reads TGCGCCAGCAGGCCGGAGAATACCGGGGAGCTGTTTTTT.

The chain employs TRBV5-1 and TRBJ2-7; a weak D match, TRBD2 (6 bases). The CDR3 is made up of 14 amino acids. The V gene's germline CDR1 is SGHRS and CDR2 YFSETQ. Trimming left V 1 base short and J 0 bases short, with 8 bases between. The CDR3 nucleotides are TGCGCCAGCAGCTTGCGCGGGATCTCCTACGAGCAGTACTTC. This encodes CASSLRGISYEQYF.

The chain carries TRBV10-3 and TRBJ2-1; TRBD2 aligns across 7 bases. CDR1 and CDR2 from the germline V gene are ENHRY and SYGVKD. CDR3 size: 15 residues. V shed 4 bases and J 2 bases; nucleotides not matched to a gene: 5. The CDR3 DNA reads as TGTGCCATCAGTGGATGGGCGGGGGCCTACAATGAGCAGTTCTTC. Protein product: CAISGWAGAYNEQFF.

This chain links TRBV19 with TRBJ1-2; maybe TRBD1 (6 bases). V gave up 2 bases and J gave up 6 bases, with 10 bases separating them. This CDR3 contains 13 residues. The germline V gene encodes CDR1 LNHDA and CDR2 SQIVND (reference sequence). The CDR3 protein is CASSIQGKDGYTF. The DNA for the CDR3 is TGTGCCAGTAGTATACAGGGGAAAGATGGCTACACCTTC.